Listed below are T cell receptor beta chains from one sample, sequenced in a study of blood T cell repertoires in COVID-19. Assay: immunoSEQ multiplex PCR; the TCRdb copy retains only in-frame clones and omits some. The table lists 240,000 or so clones, about 85% of them singletons. The sequenced sample was peripheral blood. The origin of the receptors is a man younger than 40 who had recovered from COVID-19. The CDR3 runs from the conserved cysteine through the conserved F or W. The D gene is left open where the match is weak. For some rows the clone size is stated as once, few or many, or as a class when expanded; others skip it.

once	TRBJ1-6	TRBV7-9	16	TRBD1	CASSSSTQGLNSPLHF	TGTGCCAGCAGCTCCTCTACACAGGGGTTAAATTCACCCCTCCACTTT
NA	TRBJ2-1	TRBV18	15	TRBD2	CASSLRLAGGNEQFF	TGTGCCAGCTCACTCCGACTAGCGGGAGGGAATGAGCAGTTCTTC
NA	TRBJ1-2	TRBV6-1	14	TRBD1	CASINSDRGDGYTF	TGTGCCAGCATCAATTCGGACAGGGGGGATGGCTACACCTTC
NA	TRBJ1-1	TRBV6-4	15	NA	CASSDSTSGDTEAFF	TGTGCCAGCAGTGACTCGACGTCCGGGGACACTGAAGCTTTCTTT
few	TRBJ1-1	TRBV7-9	12	NA	CASSLREAEAFF	TGTGCCAGCAGCTTAAGGGAGGCTGAAGCTTTCTTT
NA	TRBJ2-4	TRBV4-1	14	NA	CASSQEGGENIQYF	TGCGCCAGCAGCCAAGAAGGAGGGGAAAACATTCAGTACTTC
NA	TRBJ1-6	TRBV5-1	14	TRBD1	CASSLEQGNSPLHF	TGCGCCAGCAGCTTGGAACAGGGGAATTCACCCCTCCACTTT
NA	TRBJ1-2	TRBV12-3/TRBV12-4	13	NA	CASSYGEGTGYTF	TGTGCCAGCAGTTACGGGGAGGGCACCGGCTACACCTTC
NA	TRBJ2-5	TRBV7-2	13	TRBD1	CASSRDRQETQYF	TGTGCCAGCAGCCGGGACAGGCAAGAGACCCAGTACTTC
NA	TRBJ2-1	TRBV7-9	15	TRBD1	CASSLGDRVRNEQFF	TGTGCCAGCAGCTTAGGTGACAGGGTCCGGAATGAGCAGTTCTTC
NA	TRBJ2-3	TRBV19	14	TRBD1	CASSVEQGADTQYF	TGTGCCAGTAGTGTCGAACAGGGGGCGGATACGCAGTATTTT
once	TRBJ1-6	TRBV18	15	TRBD1	CASSPRQGPDSPLHF	TGTGCCAGCTCACCCCGACAGGGGCCGGATTCACCCCTCCACTTT
NA	TRBJ2-7	TRBV13	14	TRBD2	CASRPQLAGFEQYF	TGTGCCAGCAGGCCCCAACTAGCGGGGTTCGAGCAGTACTTC
NA	TRBJ2-2	TRBV7-8	16	TRBD1	CASSGIGTGITGELFF	TGTGCCAGCAGTGGGATCGGGACAGGGATCACCGGGGAGCTGTTTTTT
NA	TRBJ2-7	TRBV9	14	TRBD1	CASSPTGVRYEQYF	TGTGCCAGCAGCCCGACAGGGGTGAGGTACGAGCAGTACTTC
NA	TRBJ2-7	TRBV9	16	TRBD2	CASSADPLGTTYEQYF	TGTGCCAGCAGCGCCGATCCGTTAGGGACTACCTACGAGCAGTACTTC
NA	TRBJ2-1	TRBV6-5	15	NA	CASSPAGRGHNEQFF	TGTGCCAGCAGCCCCGCCGGCAGGGGCCACAATGAGCAGTTCTTC
NA	TRBJ1-5	TRBV6-5	15	NA	CATPGGGERNQPQHF	TGTGCCACCCCCGGGGGGGGCGAGCGCAATCAGCCCCAGCATTTT
few	TRBJ2-7	TRBV5-1	14	NA	CASSPEPSFHEQYF	TGCGCCAGCAGTCCGGAGCCTAGCTTCCACGAGCAGTACTTC
NA	TRBJ2-3	TRBV5-1	16	TRBD2	CASSLGTSVSTDTQYF	TGCGCCAGCAGCTTGGGGACTAGCGTTAGCACAGATACGCAGTATTTT
few	TRBJ1-6	TRBV5-4	16	NA	CASSFSLVQSNSPLHF	TGTGCCAGCAGCTTCAGTCTCGTACAGTCTAATTCACCCCTCCACTTT
NA	TRBJ2-3	TRBV11-2	17	TRBD2	CASNLSPSGQITDTQYF	TGTGCCAGCAACCTTTCCCCTAGCGGACAAATCACAGATACGCAGTATTTT